The clone carrying this T cell receptor (beta chain) was found many times. The data were obtained in a study of T cells in Graves' hyperthyroidism and ophthalmopathy. J gave up 2 bases and V 4 bases, and 7 bases lay outside the gene matches. Germline V CDR1 and CDR2: MNHNS, SASEGT. This CDR3 region has 15 residues. From RNA transcripts, TCR beta CDR3 regions were amplified. The TCR CDR3 was amplified in a first-round RT-PCR using the HTBI primer set. TCRdb itself ran the multiplex PCR reads through MiXCR, one entry per CDR3 protein. There are nearly 600,000 distinct CDR3 sequences in the sample; 14% occur only once, and approximately 5.7% lies in the top ten.

The origin of this receptor is a woman in her twenties or thirties with Graves' hyperthyroidism that later progressed to Graves' ophthalmopathy. Sequencing was carried out using blood. V is TRBV6-1 and J is TRBJ2-5; TRBD2 aligns across 7 bases. The CDR3 region is CASSGNPGLQETQYF. The CDR3 DNA follows: TGTGCCAGCAGTGGGAACCCGGGACTACAAGAGACCCAGTACTTC.